Each of the 25 T cell receptor beta chains below was sequenced from the same sample in a study of vaccination effects on CD4 cells after COVID-19. The antigens of these receptors remain unknown. Assay used: immunoSEQ multiplex PCR; TCRdb lists only in-frame clones, some missing. The data show around 31,000 clones, about 72% seen once. Antigen-specific CD4+ T cells were expanded with viral peptide pools in the ViraFEST assay before sequencing. Around day 10 of culture, CD4+ T cells were separated out. The source material was CD4+ T cells from PBMCs cultured with HCoV-229E spike peptides, sampled before COVID-19 vaccination. The origin of the receptors is a human donor who received a COVID-19 vaccine.

V is TRBV5-6 and J is TRBJ2-1; D unclear. Germline CDR1 is SGHDT and CDR2 is YYEEEE. V was pared by 2 bases and J by 1 base, with 7 bases between. The CDR3 contains 14 residues. The CDR3 region is CASSLADSYNEQFF. The CDR3 DNA is TGTGCCAGCAGCTTAGCTGATTCCTACAATGAGCAGTTCTTC.

This rearrangement joins TRBV10-3 to TRBJ1-2; 9 bases agree with TRBD1. Per germline, CDR1 ENHRY and CDR2 SYGVKD. The CDR3 spans 14 residues. Losses at the gene ends were 6 bases for V and 5 bases for J; bases not matched to a gene: 7. DNA for the CDR3: TGTGCCATCAGGGACACAGGGGGCGGGTATGGCTACACCTTC. It encodes CAIRDTGGGYGYTF.

This sequence joins TRBV7-2 and TRBJ1-5, with unresolved D. The V gene lost 5 bases and the J gene lost 4 bases, with 9 bases spanning the gap. Per germline, CDR1 SGHTA and CDR2 FQGNSA. The CDR3 length is 13 residues. The CDR3 DNA sequence: TGTGCCAGCAGCCCGGGGAAGAATCAGCCCCAGCATTTT. Translation gives CASSPGKNQPQHF. Full variable domain (missing parts from reference TRBV7-2 and TRBJ1-5): GAGVSQSPSNKVTEKGKDVELRCDPISGHTALYWYRQSLGQGLEFLIYFQGNSAPDKSGLPSDRFSAERTGGSVSTLTIQRTQQEDSAVYLCASSPGKNQPQHFGDGTRLSIL.

CDR3: CASSESGRNTGELFF. In DNA form, the CDR3 reads TGTGCCAGCAGTGAGTCTGGGAGAAACACCGGGGAGCTGTTTTTT. The V and J genes are TRBV6-1 and TRBJ2-2, with D possibly matching TRBD2 (5 bases). The CDR3 is 15 residues long. The germline V gene has CDR1 MNHNS and CDR2 SASEGT. V lost 3 bases and J 2 bases, leaving 10 bases between the germline ends.

The V gene is TRBV6-9, the J gene TRBJ1-1; 7 bases are a match to TRBD1. There are 16 residues in the CDR3. V shed 4 bases, J shed 5 bases, and the junction held 13 bases outside the gene matches. Germline values: CDR1 MNHGY, CDR2 SVAAGI. The CDR3 is CASSSPTGPGKTEAFF. CDR3 DNA: TGTGCCAGCAGTTCCCCGACAGGGCCTGGGAAGACTGAAGCTTTCTTT.

The chain has TRBV9 and TRBJ2-1, with 7 bases that match TRBD1. Germline-derived CDR1 and CDR2 are SGDLS and YYNGEE. The V and J ends lost 4 bases and 7 bases, in that order; junction bases with no gene match: 8. This CDR3 region has 14 residues. Here the CDR3 reads CASSSRDSTNEQFF. The CDR3 DNA reads as TGTGCCAGCAGCTCCCGGGACAGTACTAATGAGCAGTTCTTC.

The V and J genes are TRBV11-2 and TRBJ1-3, with D possibly matching TRBD1 (5 bases). The CDR3 length is 16 residues. From germline, CDR1 is SGHAT and CDR2 FQNNGV. V lost 1 base and J 0 bases, leaving 10 bases between the germline ends. The CDR3 is CASSLGGHFSGNTIYF. The DNA for the CDR3 is TGTGCCAGCAGCTTAGGAGGACACTTCTCTGGAAACACCATATATTTT.

The count of this clone is one. The J gene is TRBJ1-2, the V gene TRBV19; no clear D. Trimming stripped 7 bases from V and 1 base from J, with 10 bases between. Germline V lookup: CDR1 LNHDA, CDR2 SQIVND (reference sequence). The CDR3 has 13 amino acids. CDR3 amino acids: CASTPRFNYGYTF. CDR3 sequence (DNA): TGTGCCAGTACCCCAAGGTTTAACTATGGCTACACCTTC.

This clone occurred a few times. The chain uses TRBV6-2 or TRBV6-3 and TRBJ2-5; 11 bases match TRBD2. Germline V gene lookup returns CDR1 MNHEY and CDR2 SVGEGT. The ends lost 2 bases at V and 5 bases at J; junction bases unmatched: 4. The CDR3 length is 15 residues. The CDR3 loop reads CASSYLTSGDETQYF. In DNA, the CDR3 is TGTGCCAGCAGTTACCTGACTAGCGGGGACGAGACCCAGTACTTC.

The J gene is TRBJ2-3, the V gene TRBV29-1, with 10 bases matching TRBD1. Germline loops: CDR1 SQVTM, CDR2 ANQGSEA. V trimming: 8 bases; J trimming: 3 bases; junction bases outside the gene matches: 8. The CDR3 is 14 amino acids. The CDR3, as DNA: TGCAGCATGGGGACAGGGGCGTGGACAGATACGCAGTATTTT. Encoded protein: CSMGTGAWTDTQYF.

The chain joins TRBV18 to TRBJ1-4, with 9 positions matching TRBD1. The CDR3 length is 14 residues. The germline V gene has CDR1 KGHSH and CDR2 LQKENI. V dropped 4 bases and J dropped 7; count of bases not matched to a gene: 4. CDR3 sequence (DNA): TGTGCCAGCTCACTCCGGGACAGGGTTGAAAAACTGTTTTTT. Protein: CASSLRDRVEKLFF.

This chain links TRBV3-1 (or the pseudogene TRBV3-2) with TRBJ1-4, with 11 positions matching TRBD1. The V and J ends lost 7 bases and 8 bases, in that order; junction bases with no gene match: 9. There are 15 residues in the CDR3. Germline V gene lookup returns CDR1 LGHDT and CDR2 YNNKEL (reference sequence). For the CDR3, the DNA is TGTGCCAGCACCCACTCTGGGACAGGGGGAGAAAAACTGTTTTTT. Amino acids: CASTHSGTGGEKLFF.

Only a few counts were recorded for this clone. The gene calls are TRBV5-4 and TRBJ1-5; D not resolved. Germline V gives CDR1 SGHNT, CDR2 YYREEE (reference sequence). The CDR3 has 13 residues. V was shortened by 3 bases and J by 5 bases, with 9 bases between the two germline ends. CDR3 protein: CASSSGLDQPQHF. In nucleotides, the CDR3 is TGTGCCAGCAGCTCGGGTCTTGATCAGCCCCAGCATTTT.

The V gene is TRBV10-1, the J gene TRBJ2-1; TRBD1 aligns across 11 bases. Germline assignment: CDR1 WNHNN and CDR2 SYGVQD (reference sequence). The CDR3 spans 14 residues. V dropped 5 bases and J dropped 8; count of bases not matched to a gene: 5. CDR3 bases: TGCGCCAGCAGTTCAAGGACAGGGGGCTATGAGCAGTTCTTC. Amino acids: CASSSRTGGYEQFF.

The table lists this clone with a few counts. V usage is TRBV12-3 or TRBV12-4 and J usage is TRBJ1-2; no definite D call. The CDR3 runs 11 residues. The germline V and J ends were trimmed by 4 bases and 4 bases, with 4 bases remaining between them. CDR3 protein: CASSSPYGYTF. The CDR3 region has the DNA TGTGCCAGCAGTTCCCCCTATGGCTACACCTTC.

The rearrangement links TRBV7-9 to TRBJ2-2; D unresolved. V lost 0 bases to trimming and J lost 6 bases, with 5 bases between them. CDR1 and CDR2 from the germline V gene are SEHNR and FQNEAQ (reference sequence). This CDR3 has 13 amino acids. This CDR3 reads CASSLAGSGELFF. For the CDR3, the DNA is TGTGCCAGCAGCTTAGCAGGGTCCGGGGAGCTGTTTTTT. Together with reference TRBV7-9 and TRBJ2-2, the CDR3 gives the full variable domain: DTGVSQNPRHKITKRGQNVTFRCDPISEHNRLYWYRQTLGQGPEFLTYFQNEAQLEKSRLLSDRFSAERPKGSFSTLEIQRTEQGDSAMYLCASSLAGSGELFFGEGSRLTVL.

This clone was detected a few times. The gene calls are TRBV2 and TRBJ2-3; a possible D gene is TRBD2 (6 bases). There are 13 residues in the CDR3. Trimming shortened V by 6 bases and J by 2 bases, and 9 bases separated the two germline ends. Germline CDR1 is SNHLY and CDR2 is FYNNEI. The CDR3 DNA reads as TGTGCCAGCAGCGGGACTTTCACAGATACGCAGTATTTT. Its translation: CASSGTFTDTQYF. The full variable domain, with the rest looked up from reference TRBV2 and TRBJ2-3, is EPEVTQTPSHQVTQMGQEVILRCVPISNHLYFYWYRQILGQKVEFLVSFYNNEISEKSEIFDDQFSVERPDGSNFTLKIRSTKLEDSAMYFCASSGTFTDTQYFGPGTRLTVL.

This clone was observed a few times. The rearrangement uses TRBV5-4 and TRBJ1-2; D is ambiguous. Trimming left V 0 bases short and J 6 bases short, with 12 bases between. This CDR3 is 14 amino acids long. Germline CDR1 and CDR2: SGHNT and YYREEE (reference sequence). CDR3 in DNA: TGTGCCAGCAGCTTGGAGTGGGATTATGATGGCTACACCTTC. Translation gives CASSLEWDYDGYTF.

The chain couples TRBV6-1 to TRBJ1-5; 9 bases fit TRBD1. Germline V gene sequence: CDR1 MNHNS, CDR2 SASEGT. V was pared by 3 bases and J by 1 base, with 4 bases of the junction left unmatched. The CDR3 is 16 amino acids. CDR3 nucleotide sequence: TGTGCCAGCAGTGATGGTGGGACAGGGAGCAATCAGCCCCAGCATTTT. Amino acid sequence: CASSDGGTGSNQPQHF.

The V and J genes are TRBV29-1 and TRBJ1-1, with D uncertain. The CDR3 sequence is 14 residues long. Trimming left V 1 base short and J 6 bases short, with 15 bases between. Germline V gene sequence: CDR1 SQVTM, CDR2 ANQGSEA. CDR3 DNA: TGCAGCGTTGAAGGGGTGGCCAGAGCTTCTGAAGCTTTCTTT. It specifies CSVEGVARASEAFF.

The chain employs TRBV7-2 and TRBJ1-5; a weak D match, TRBD1 (5 bases). Deletions cut 3 bases from V and 4 bases from J, with 13 bases between. This CDR3 has 15 residues. The germline gives CDR1 SGHTA, CDR2 FQGNSA. This CDR3 is CASSFSGTGNQPQHF. CDR3 bases: TGTGCCAGCAGCTTCTCCGGGACGGGGAATCAGCCCCAGCATTTT.

This chain links TRBV27 with TRBJ2-3, with 10 bases lining up with TRBD2. The V gene end was trimmed by 7 bases and the J gene end by 8 bases; junction bases not matched to a gene: 9. The germline CDR1 and CDR2 sequences are MNHEY and SMNVEV (reference sequence). The CDR3 runs 14 residues. The CDR3, as DNA: TGTGCCAGCAAGCGGGAGGGCCAGTCGGGTACGCAGTATTTT. It yields the protein CASKREGQSGTQYF.

CDR3 sequence reads: CASSFPQGAEQFF. CDR3 DNA: TGTGCCAGCAGCTTTCCGCAGGGGGCTGAGCAGTTCTTC. The chain employs TRBV7-9 and TRBJ2-1; 8 bases map to TRBD1. The CDR3 consists of 13 residues. V trimming: 3 bases; J trimming: 9 bases; junction bases outside the gene matches: 4. Germline-derived CDR1 and CDR2 are SEHNR and FQNEAQ (reference sequence).

The chain recombines TRBV7-2 with TRBJ2-5; a weak D match, TRBD1 (6 bases). This CDR3 has 14 amino acids. Germline CDR1 and CDR2: SGHTA and FQGNSA. Trimming left V 4 bases short and J 5 bases short, with 14 bases between. The CDR3 DNA follows: TGTGCCAGCAGCTCCACAGGGTCGGGGGAGACCCAGTACTTC. The encoded protein is CASSSTGSGETQYF.

CDR3 residues: CASSQAGTADYEQYF. DNA for the CDR3: TGTGCCAGCAGCCAAGCCGGGACGGCGGACTACGAGCAGTACTTC. The V gene is TRBV4-2, the J gene TRBJ2-7; D assignment may be TRBD1 or TRBD2 (5 bases each). Per germline, CDR1 LGHNA and CDR2 YNFKEQ. With 1 base removed from V and 3 bases from J, the gap between germline ends came to 13 bases. CDR3 size: 15 residues.